Listed below are T cell receptor beta chains from one sample, sequenced in a study of blood T cell repertoires in COVID-19. Measured with immunoSEQ multiplex PCR; TCRdb has only the in-frame clones, and not every one. Of 300,000 to 400,000 clones listed, about nine tenths are singletons. The sample comprised peripheral blood. The receptors come from a man aged 30 to 45 with COVID-19, enrolled during active disease. Each CDR3 is given with its conserved first and last residue. A D gene is named only where the DNA matches it firmly. Expanded clones are given a class, and other clones once, few, many or no size at all.

CDR3 DNA: TGTGCCAGCAGCTTAACCCACAGGGGGCTTGACTATTCCTATGGCTACACCTTC
CDR3 protein: CASSLTHRGLDYSYGYTF
V gene: TRBV7-3
clone size: .
D gene: TRBD1
J gene: TRBJ1-2

CDR3 DNA: TGCGCCAGCAGCTCCCCCGGGACAGGGGGCTACGAGCAGTACTTC
CDR3 protein: CASSSPGTGGYEQYF
V gene: TRBV5-1
clone size: .
D gene: TRBD1
J gene: TRBJ2-7

CDR3 DNA: TGTGCCAGCAGTCCGGGACAGGGTGGGTACGAGCAGTACTTC
CDR3 protein: CASSPGQGGYEQYF
V gene: TRBV6-5
clone size: .
D gene: TRBD1
J gene: TRBJ2-7

CDR3 DNA: TGCGCCAGCAGCCAAGACGGCAGGGGAAGTGAGACCCAGTACTTC
CDR3 protein: CASSQDGRGSETQYF
V gene: TRBV4-1
clone size: few
D gene: .
J gene: TRBJ2-5

CDR3 DNA: TGTGCCACCAGCAGAGCCACGGAGGACCCGAACTATGGCTACACCTTC
CDR3 protein: CATSRATEDPNYGYTF
V gene: TRBV15
clone size: .
D gene: .
J gene: TRBJ1-2

CDR3 DNA: TGTGCCAGCAGTGGGGGGACAGTTATTGCAGAGACCCAGTACTTC
CDR3 protein: CASSGGTVIAETQYF
V gene: TRBV2
clone size: .
D gene: TRBD1
J gene: TRBJ2-5

CDR3 DNA: TGTGCTAGTGCTCTCGGCAATCAGCCCCAGCATTTT
CDR3 protein: CASALGNQPQHF
V gene: TRBV12-5
clone size: .
D gene: .
J gene: TRBJ1-5

CDR3 DNA: TGTGCCAGCAGTTTCCAGGGAACAAAGAGAACTGAAGCTTTCTTT
CDR3 protein: CASSFQGTKRTEAFF
V gene: TRBV27
clone size: few
D gene: .
J gene: TRBJ1-1

CDR3 DNA: TGTGCCAGTAGCCGACTATCTTCCTACGAGCAGTACTTC
CDR3 protein: CASSRLSSYEQYF
V gene: TRBV19
clone size: few
D gene: .
J gene: TRBJ2-7

CDR3 DNA: TGTGCCAGCAGCCATTCTTACAGGGGGCGCGTGGACGAGCAGTACTTC
CDR3 protein: CASSHSYRGRVDEQYF
V gene: TRBV3-1/TRBV3-2
clone size: .
D gene: TRBD1
J gene: TRBJ2-7

CDR3 DNA: TGTGCCAGCACCTCCCTCGGTGGGGCAGACCAAGAGACCCAGTACTTC
CDR3 protein: CASTSLGGADQETQYF
V gene: TRBV2
clone size: .
D gene: .
J gene: TRBJ2-5

CDR3 DNA: TGTGCCACCAGCAGAGATCTTGAGCAGTACTTC
CDR3 protein: CATSRDLEQYF
V gene: TRBV15
clone size: once
D gene: .
J gene: TRBJ2-7

CDR3 DNA: TGTGCCAGCAGCTTGTTGGAGGAGAACACCGGGGAGCTGTTTTTT
CDR3 protein: CASSLLEENTGELFF
V gene: TRBV5-6
clone size: .
D gene: .
J gene: TRBJ2-2

CDR3 DNA: TGTGCCTGGAGCGCCGCCGCCCCAGGGGGCGGGCAGTTCTTC
CDR3 protein: CAWSAAAPGGGQFF
V gene: TRBV30
clone size: .
D gene: TRBD1
J gene: TRBJ2-1

CDR3 DNA: TGTGCCAGCAGTTTTATCCCCTCCACTAGCGGGAGGGCAAGGGGCGAGCAGTACTTC
CDR3 protein: CASSFIPSTSGRARGEQYF
V gene: TRBV28
clone size: once
D gene: TRBD2
J gene: TRBJ2-7

CDR3 DNA: TGTGCCACCAGCAGATATTCACAGGGTCAGTACTTC
CDR3 protein: CATSRYSQGQYF
V gene: TRBV15
clone size: few
D gene: .
J gene: TRBJ2-4

CDR3 DNA: TGTGCCAGCTCACCGGAAGGGACAGTCGGGCAGTTCTTC
CDR3 protein: CASSPEGTVGQFF
V gene: TRBV18
clone size: .
D gene: TRBD1
J gene: TRBJ2-1

CDR3 DNA: TGCGCCAGCAGCTTGGGAGGGCAAGAGACCCAGTACTTC
CDR3 protein: CASSLGGQETQYF
V gene: TRBV5-1
clone size: .
D gene: .
J gene: TRBJ2-5

CDR3 DNA: TGTGCCAGCAGCTTAGACAGTTACTATGGCTACACCTTC
CDR3 protein: CASSLDSYYGYTF
V gene: TRBV7-9
clone size: .
D gene: .
J gene: TRBJ1-2

CDR3 DNA: TGTGCCATCAGTGAGTCCCTAGCGGGAGAAGAGACCCAGTACTTC
CDR3 protein: CAISESLAGEETQYF
V gene: TRBV10-3
clone size: once
D gene: TRBD2
J gene: TRBJ2-5

CDR3 DNA: TGTGCCAGCAGTTTATCCCGCAACAGGGCACCCAATGAAAAACTGTTTTTT
CDR3 protein: CASSLSRNRAPNEKLFF
V gene: TRBV27
clone size: .
D gene: .
J gene: TRBJ1-4

CDR3 DNA: TGTGCCACCTGGGGAGGACAGGGGGTTGAAAAACTGTTTTTT
CDR3 protein: CATWGGQGVEKLFF
V gene: TRBV10-3
clone size: .
D gene: TRBD1
J gene: TRBJ1-4

CDR3 DNA: TGTGCCAGTAGTATGTCCCGAACACGTGAAGCTTTCTTT
CDR3 protein: CASSMSRTREAFF
V gene: TRBV19
clone size: once
D gene: .
J gene: TRBJ1-1

CDR3 DNA: TGTGCCTGGAGTAACCAGGTATACTATGGCTACACCTTC
CDR3 protein: CAWSNQVYYGYTF
V gene: TRBV30
clone size: .
D gene: .
J gene: TRBJ1-2

CDR3 DNA: TGTGCCAGCAGCTTAACGTCCAGGGTGGATGAGCAGTTCTTC
CDR3 protein: CASSLTSRVDEQFF
V gene: TRBV7-3
clone size: .
D gene: .
J gene: TRBJ2-1

CDR3 DNA: TGTGCCAGCAGCTCCGGACTAGCGGGTCCCACAGATACGCAGTATTTT
CDR3 protein: CASSSGLAGPTDTQYF
V gene: TRBV7-3
clone size: once
D gene: TRBD2
J gene: TRBJ2-3

CDR3 DNA: TGTGCCAGCAGCCTACTGGCCGCTCAACCTAGCGGCTACGGGGGTGTAGAGCAGTACTTC
CDR3 protein: CASSLLAAQPSGYGGVEQYF
V gene: TRBV3-1/TRBV3-2
clone size: .
D gene: TRBD2
J gene: TRBJ2-7

CDR3 DNA: TGTGCCAGCAGCCCTGCCGAACTAGCGGGAGGCGCCGACCCAGATACGCAGTATTTT
CDR3 protein: CASSPAELAGGADPDTQYF
V gene: TRBV7-2
clone size: .
D gene: TRBD2
J gene: TRBJ2-3

CDR3 DNA: TGTGCCAGCAGTTACGGGGGGGCTCCTCAAGAGACCCAGTACTTC
CDR3 protein: CASSYGGAPQETQYF
V gene: TRBV6-5
clone size: .
D gene: .
J gene: TRBJ2-5

CDR3 DNA: TGTGCCAGCGCCACAGGGGGGGAAGCTTTCTTT
CDR3 protein: CASATGGEAFF
V gene: TRBV2
clone size: .
D gene: TRBD1
J gene: TRBJ1-1

CDR3 DNA: TGCGCCAGCAGCCAAGATGGGACAGGGGAGACCTACGAGCAGTACTTC
CDR3 protein: CASSQDGTGETYEQYF
V gene: TRBV4-3
clone size: .
D gene: TRBD1
J gene: TRBJ2-7

CDR3 DNA: TGTGCCACCCAGGTCGGCGGGACAGGGTCCACAGATACGCAGTATTTT
CDR3 protein: CATQVGGTGSTDTQYF
V gene: TRBV24-1
clone size: .
D gene: TRBD1
J gene: TRBJ2-3

CDR3 DNA: TGTGCCAGCAGCCCAAATATGGGGCTAGGGACAGGGGGCTCAAGGGACTACGAGCAGTACTTC
CDR3 protein: CASSPNMGLGTGGSRDYEQYF
V gene: TRBV21-1
clone size: .
D gene: .
J gene: TRBJ2-7

CDR3 DNA: TGTGCCAGCAGCTTAAGGGGGCAAAACACCGGGGAGCTGTTTTTT
CDR3 protein: CASSLRGQNTGELFF
V gene: TRBV7-6
clone size: .
D gene: TRBD1
J gene: TRBJ2-2

CDR3 DNA: TGTGCCAGCAGCTCCCAGCGGGAGAACACCGGGGAGCTGTTTTTT
CDR3 protein: CASSSQRENTGELFF
V gene: TRBV9
clone size: few
D gene: TRBD2
J gene: TRBJ2-2

CDR3 DNA: TGTGCCAGCGGCCGGGACAGGGGGAGGTACGAGCAGTACTTC
CDR3 protein: CASGRDRGRYEQYF
V gene: TRBV2
clone size: .
D gene: TRBD1
J gene: TRBJ2-7

CDR3 DNA: TGTGCCAGCAGCTTAGTATGGGGCCGAGAGCAGTACTTC
CDR3 protein: CASSLVWGREQYF
V gene: TRBV7-2
clone size: .
D gene: .
J gene: TRBJ2-7

CDR3 DNA: TGTGCCAGCTCAAGAGGGCGGGATACGCAGTTCTTC
CDR3 protein: CASSRGRDTQFF
V gene: TRBV18
clone size: .
D gene: .
J gene: TRBJ2-1

CDR3 DNA: TGTGCCAGTCTTGACTCCCAAGATCAGCCCCAGCATTTT
CDR3 protein: CASLDSQDQPQHF
V gene: TRBV19
clone size: .
D gene: .
J gene: TRBJ1-5

CDR3 DNA: TGTGCCAGCAGTGAATCAGGGACCGGGAGAGGCTACACCTTC
CDR3 protein: CASSESGTGRGYTF
V gene: TRBV6-1
clone size: .
D gene: .
J gene: TRBJ1-2

CDR3 DNA: TGTGCCAGTCTTCAGACAGGGAGGAACACTGAAGCTTTCTTT
CDR3 protein: CASLQTGRNTEAFF
V gene: TRBV6-6
clone size: few
D gene: TRBD1
J gene: TRBJ1-1

CDR3 DNA: TGTGCCAGCAGCTTAGGAGGAGAACAGGGGACCCAGCATTTT
CDR3 protein: CASSLGGEQGTQHF
V gene: TRBV7-9
clone size: .
D gene: TRBD1
J gene: TRBJ1-5

CDR3 DNA: TGTGCCAGTAGTATAGGGGGCAGCTCAGCCAAAAACATTCAGTACTTC
CDR3 protein: CASSIGGSSAKNIQYF
V gene: TRBV19
clone size: .
D gene: .
J gene: TRBJ2-4

CDR3 DNA: TGTGCCAGCTCACCACCGTCCCCCCCGGGTTTAAATAATTCACCCCTCCACTTT
CDR3 protein: CASSPPSPPGLNNSPLHF
V gene: TRBV18
clone size: .
D gene: .
J gene: TRBJ1-6

CDR3 DNA: TGTGCCAGCAGCGTAGGGGGAGGTGGTGAAGCTTTCTTT
CDR3 protein: CASSVGGGGEAFF
V gene: TRBV9
clone size: .
D gene: .
J gene: TRBJ1-1

CDR3 DNA: TGTGCCAGCAGTCCATATAACAGGGTGGATACGCAGTATTTT
CDR3 protein: CASSPYNRVDTQYF
V gene: TRBV28
clone size: .
D gene: .
J gene: TRBJ2-3

CDR3 DNA: TGTGCCAGCAGTTTAGGCGGTCTGACTAATGAAAAACTGTTTTTT
CDR3 protein: CASSLGGLTNEKLFF
V gene: TRBV6-5
clone size: once
D gene: .
J gene: TRBJ1-4

CDR3 DNA: TGTGCCAGCAGCTACTCTAGCGGGAGTAGCCCAGTAGGCAATGAGCAGTTCTTC
CDR3 protein: CASSYSSGSSPVGNEQFF
V gene: TRBV5-8
clone size: few
D gene: TRBD2
J gene: TRBJ2-1